What follows describes a single T cell receptor (beta chain). Its antigen is unidentified. The V gene's germline CDR1 is MGHRA and CDR2 YSYEKL. This CDR3 is 12 amino acids long. Between the trimmed V and J ends, which lost 4 bases and 5 bases, there was a span of 9 bases. This entry is derived from a study of CD8+ T cells in alopecia areata. Study observations and caveats: Sharing of TCRs across patients appeared less clear than in mice, possibly for HLA-related reasons. Compared with normal scalp, lesional scalp had higher clonality and more expanded CD8+ clones. Scalp specimens additionally yield sequences from normal skin's resident alphabeta T cells.

Isolated RNA was reverse transcribed into cDNA used as the sequencing template. Profiled with immunoSEQ multiplex PCR; TCRdb holds only in-frame clones, not every one. Seen here are over 150,000 clones, just over 55% observed once, and the top ten hold nearly 5%. Material for sequencing was CD8+ T cells sorted from blood. The TCR comes from a human donor in good health. J is TRBJ2-7 and V is TRBV4-1; TRBD2 is a possible D gene (6 bases). The DNA for the CDR3 is TGCGCCAGCAGCCCCCCGGGGGACGAGCAGTACTTC. This codes for CASSPPGDEQYF.